This is a list of T cell receptor beta chains from one sample in a study of T-cell memory formation after mild COVID-19. TCRdb reprocessed the 5' RACE reads via MiXCR and lists one record per CDR3 protein. This repertoire shows roughly 130,000 distinct CDR3 sequences, more than 15% found once; its top ten account for about 15%. Sample: PBMCs or a T cell subset sorted from them (not recorded which). The source is an adult woman who had mild COVID-19 (a few samples of this study predate the infection). Cell type and time point are not known. The CDR3 runs from the conserved cysteine through the conserved F or W. Each record gives: V gene, J gene, CDR3 protein.

TRBV5-1	TRBJ2-1	CASSWDRAMNEQFF
TRBV18	TRBJ2-6	CASSPGLGANVLTF
TRBV5-1	TRBJ1-1	CASSFPGEAFF
TRBV9	TRBJ2-5	CASSFRTSGPGQETQYF
TRBV30	TRBJ2-7	CAWDRGTREQYF
TRBV12-3/TRBV12-4	TRBJ1-5	CASSVRGGLIYSKQPQHF
TRBV11-2	TRBJ2-1	CASSLDPNPPGQGNEQFF
TRBV6-2/TRBV6-3	TRBJ2-7	CASSYSGRGRDYEQYF
TRBV30	TRBJ1-1	CAWSTGVVAFF
TRBV7-9	TRBJ1-1	CASSSRGISNTEAFF
TRBV7-2	TRBJ2-5	CASSLGQWETQYF
TRBV5-6	TRBJ1-2	CASSFSNYGYTF
TRBV19	TRBJ1-2	CASARDRGQDGYTF
TRBV4-2	TRBJ2-1	CASSREKQVEQFF
TRBV6-5	TRBJ2-1	CASSSVSGIGEQFF
TRBV2	TRBJ2-3	CASSGGLVVGGDTQYF
TRBV20-1	TRBJ2-5	CSASPGTSMETQYF
TRBV6-2/TRBV6-3	TRBJ1-2	CASSPRRTFEIYGYTF
TRBV4-2	TRBJ2-1	CASSQDFTSQNEQFF
TRBV6-5	TRBJ2-1	CASSYLAEYNEQFF
TRBV4-2	TRBJ1-1	CASSQERTVGAEAFF
TRBV29-1	TRBJ1-1	CSVNNPGGASEAFF
TRBV12-3/TRBV12-4	TRBJ1-2	CASSSLWGRYSGYTF
TRBV14	TRBJ2-7	CASSPSPSRPIYEQYF
TRBV25-1	TRBJ2-3	CASSEGDTQYF
TRBV5-1	TRBJ2-4	CASSLGTKGDIQYF
TRBV14	TRBJ2-3	CASSLYPRTGLSTDTQYF
TRBV4-1	TRBJ2-5	CASSPTGETQYF
TRBV6-6	TRBJ2-1	CASNPPPAGAQNNEQFF
TRBV27	TRBJ2-3	CASRAGGGTDTQYF
TRBV4-3	TRBJ1-2	CASSPTESNYGYTF
TRBV15	TRBJ2-5	CATSRRGGSETQYF
TRBV5-6	TRBJ2-7	CASSSSWQTYEQYF
TRBV6-6	TRBJ2-1	CASSPSDNEQFF
TRBV4-2	TRBJ2-7	CASSQGASSYEQYF
TRBV28	TRBJ1-2	CASSFGGADGYTF
TRBV27	TRBJ2-2	CASSLANTGELFF
TRBV12-3/TRBV12-4	TRBJ2-3	CASSSWALSTDTQYF
TRBV7-9	TRBJ1-1	CASSHGRARVNTEAFF
TRBV27	TRBJ1-1	CATLGGAEAFF
TRBV9	TRBJ2-1	CASSVSSAYNEQFF
TRBV18	TRBJ2-7	CASSPGLASIDEQYF
TRBV7-2	TRBJ2-3	CASSLRPSAGTDTQYF
TRBV12-3/TRBV12-4	TRBJ2-3	CASSPLTSGTSPTDTQYF
TRBV18	TRBJ2-3	CASSPGLAGTSTDTQYF
TRBV14	TRBJ1-1	CASSHRRGGVGTEAFF
TRBV11-3	TRBJ2-1	CASSLVLRALQFF
TRBV9	TRBJ2-1	CASSSSLAGLYNEQFF
TRBV5-1	TRBJ2-3	CASSAGPGADTQYF
TRBV7-8	TRBJ2-2	CASSFKPGELFF
TRBV9	TRBJ2-2	CASSVGSQEATGELFF
TRBV7-2	TRBJ2-2	CASSSTSGSTGELFF
TRBV7-9	TRBJ1-1	CASSQPRGQGIAEAFF
TRBV5-1	TRBJ2-7	CASSLGVSGEYEQYF
TRBV24-1	TRBJ2-1	CATSVPSGVHNEQFF
TRBV27	TRBJ2-1	CASSRAGTYNEQFF
TRBV5-5	TRBJ1-5	CASNIDNQPQHF
TRBV4-1	TRBJ2-7	CASSLIAGGYEQYF
TRBV9	TRBJ1-3	CASSVDTGGTGNTIYF